The T cell receptor (beta chain) under discussion was sequenced for a study of cytomegalovirus exposure and HLA in healthy donors. The CDR3 is 14 amino acids. With 5 bases clipped from V and 6 bases from J, the junction kept 7 bases outside the gene matches. The V gene's germline CDR1 is MNHNS and CDR2 SASEGT. Comments on this clone: The target antigen is unknown.

Study-wide points: V- and J-gene trimming of TCR beta was linked (in a later analysis) to a missense DCLRE1C variant. Near-uniform donor sequencing depth was presumed by presence/absence analyses. A list of 150 or so TCR beta chains associated with cytomegalovirus was given.

The PCR contained 60 Vbeta and 13 Jbeta primers. Libraries were prepared by immunoSEQ multiplex PCR; TCRdb keeps only in-frame clonotypes and omits some of them. The profile shows around 220,000 clones, about 77% of them singletons. The chain uses TRBV6-1 and TRBJ1-2; 9 bases line up with TRBD1. The sequence came from a woman aged 25 to 39 in good health and CMV-seronegative. What was sequenced was PBMCs. In DNA, the CDR3 is TGTGCCAGCAGTAAAGGGAGGACAGGGGATGGCTACACCTTC. It encodes CASSKGRTGDGYTF.